This T cell receptor (beta chain) is from a study of neurological immune-mediated disorders. One entry per CDR3 protein, called by TCRdb with MiXCR from the 5' RACE reads. This sample has 65,000 to 85,000 distinct CDR3 sequences, with nearly 6% found just once. Time point: longitudinal time-point 2. This clonotype has at least ten counts. The V gene lost 3 bases and the J gene lost 3 bases, with 9 bases spanning the gap. In germline, CDR1 is KGHSH, CDR2 LQKENI. The length of the CDR3 is 14 residues. Sample: PBMCs. The clonotype comes from a woman aged 55-70 years with multiple sclerosis. The chain employs TRBV18 and TRBJ1-5; a possible D gene is TRBD1 (5 bases). CDR3 protein: CASSPGQNNQPQHF. CDR3 DNA sequence: TGTGCCAGCTCACCGGGGCAGAACAATCAGCCCCAGCATTTT. Complete variable domain (other parts from reference TRBV18 and TRBJ1-5): NAGVMQNPRHLVRRRGQEARLRCSPMKGHSHVYWYRQLPEEGLKFMVYLQKENIIDESGMPKERFSAEFPKEGPSILRIQQVVRGDSAAYFCASSPGQNNQPQHFGDGTRLSIL.